This entry lists 18 T cell receptor beta chains sequenced from one sample in a study of identical twins. TCRdb redid the calling of the 5' RACE reads with MiXCR, one entry per CDR3 protein. The sample includes some 790,000 distinct CDR3 sequences, about 20% of them seen just once. This sample also belongs to another study, concerning T cells expressing NK-cell markers.

The sequencing sample was made of PBMCs. The receptor source for this set is a woman under 30 in good health.

The chain is built from TRBV21-1 and TRBJ2-1; TRBD1, the table's D call, was not compared with the DNA. TRBV21-1 is a pseudogene locus. CDR3 length equals 18 residues. The CDR3 DNA reads as TGTGCCAGCAGCCCCCGGGACAGCCCGCCCTTCTTCTACAATGAGCAGTTCTTC. Translation: CASSPRDSPPFFYNEQFF.

This clonotype has only a few counts. The genes are TRBV7-8 and TRBJ2-1; 12 bases align to TRBD2. Per the germline V gene, CDR1 is SGHVS and CDR2 is FQNEAQ. The CDR3 covers 18 residues. J gave up 9 bases and V 5 bases, and 17 bases lay outside the gene matches. CDR3 amino acids: CASSKQGAASGRASEQFF. The CDR3 bases are TGTGCCAGCAGCAAACAGGGGGCAGCTAGCGGGAGGGCCTCTGAGCAGTTCTTC. The variable domain in full, completed from reference TRBV7-8 and TRBJ2-1, reads GAGVSQSPRYKVAKRGQDVALRCDPISGHVSLFWYQQALGQGPEFLTYFQNEAQLDKSGLPSDRFFAERPEGSVSTLKIQRTQQEDSAVYLCASSKQGAASGRASEQFFGPGTRLTVL.

The chain uses TRBV10-3 and TRBJ2-7; tentatively, D is TRBD1 (5 bases). The CDR3 is 14 residues long. CDR1 is ENHRY, CDR2 SYGVKD, per germline. V shed 2 bases and J shed 1 base, with 9 bases lying between them. CDR3 sequence: CAISEGAGSYEQYF. CDR3 DNA: TGTGCCATCAGTGAGGGGGCAGGGTCCTACGAGCAGTACTTC.

This clonotype has only a few counts. V usage is TRBV3-1 and J usage is TRBJ2-1; 8 nucleotides match TRBD1. Looked up from germline, CDR1 is LGHDT and CDR2 is YNNKEL (reference sequence). The CDR3 covers 15 residues. The J segment lost 7 bases and the V segment lost 2 bases, leaving 7 bases of the junction unmatched. As DNA, the CDR3 is TGTGCCAGCAGCCAACCTTGGACAGGGTGGAATGAGCAGTTCTTC. This gives the protein CASSQPWTGWNEQFF.

This clonotype was observed a handful of times. The chain combines TRBV20-1 with TRBJ2-3; TRBD2 aligns across 8 bases. V dropped 3 bases and J dropped 0; count of bases not matched to a gene: 5. Germline CDR1 and CDR2: DFQATT and SNEGSKA (reference sequence). The CDR3 loop spans 15 amino acids. The CDR3 DNA is TGCAGTGCTAGTGGGGAGCGGGGGAGCACAGATACGCAGTATTTT. This gives the protein CSASGERGSTDTQYF.

As DNA, the CDR3 is TGTGCCAGCAGGGCCAGCGGGGCCGGTGGCTACACCTTC. It encodes CASRASGAGGYTF. The rearrangement links TRBV12-3 or TRBV12-4 to TRBJ1-2, with D perhaps matching TRBD1 (5 bases). The CDR3 is 13 amino acids. V was clipped by 6 bases and J by 7 bases, with 15 bases between them.

The sample holds a few counts of this clonotype. CDR3: CASSPMAGIGELFF. For the CDR3, the DNA is TGTGCCAGCAGCCCCATGGCGGGAATTGGGGAGCTGTTTTTT. The chain links TRBV14 to TRBJ2-2; the D gene is possibly TRBD2 (6 bases). Germline V CDR1 and CDR2: SGHDN, FVKESK. This CDR3 has 14 residues. V shed 4 bases and J shed 8 bases, with 14 bases lying between them.

The chain combines TRBV11-3 with TRBJ2-3; D is possibly TRBD1 (5 bases). Per germline, CDR1 SGHNT and CDR2 YENEEA. Trimming pared 4 bases from V and 6 bases from J, leaving 17 bases between. This CDR3 comprises 15 residues. The CDR3 nucleotides are TGTGCCAGCAGCTCACAAGTTTCTAGGGGTGATACGCAGTATTTT. It encodes CASSSQVSRGDTQYF. Full variable domain (rest looked up from reference TRBV11-3 and TRBJ2-3): EAGVVQSPRYKIIEKKQPVAFWCNPISGHNTLYWYLQNLGQGPELLIRYENEEAVDDSQLPKDRFSAERLKGVDSTLKIQPAELGDSAVYLCASSSQVSRGDTQYFGPGTRLTVL.

A few counts support this clonotype. The chain links TRBV7-9 to TRBJ2-3, with TRBD2 as a possible D gene (6 bases). The germline CDR1 and CDR2 sequences are SEHNR and FQNEAQ (reference sequence). The CDR3 runs to 14 residues. V lost 5 bases and J lost 4, with 13 bases in between. In nucleotides, the CDR3 is TGTGCCAGCAGCCAAATCGGGAGAGCAGATACGCAGTATTTT. Encoded protein: CASSQIGRADTQYF.

V and J are TRBV20-1 and TRBJ2-5; no clear D. Germline V gene data show CDR1 as DFQATT and CDR2 as SNEGSKA (reference sequence). This CDR3 has 11 amino acids. The ends were cut back, 5 bases at V and 5 bases at J, with 9 bases in the middle. The CDR3 protein is CSAFLWETQYF. The CDR3 DNA reads TGCAGTGCTTTCCTATGGGAGACCCAGTACTTC.

The chain combines TRBV30 with TRBJ2-5; D possibly uses TRBD1 or TRBD2 (5 bases each). V lost 2 bases and J 5 bases, leaving 9 bases between the germline ends. This CDR3 region has 12 residues. Germline CDR1 and CDR2: GTSNPN and SVGIG (reference sequence). The CDR3 sequence is CAWSWGLETQYF. The CDR3, as DNA: TGTGCCTGGAGTTGGGGGTTGGAGACCCAGTACTTC.

This clonotype has only a few counts. V and J are TRBV6-5 and TRBJ2-1; D gene ambiguous. The germline V and J ends were trimmed by 2 bases and 0 bases, with 8 bases remaining between them. The CDR3 loop spans 15 amino acids. Looked up from germline, CDR1 is MNHEY and CDR2 is SVGAGI. The CDR3 protein is CASSYRPPSYNEQFF. CDR3 sequence (DNA): TGTGCCAGCAGTTACCGACCACCCTCCTACAATGAGCAGTTCTTC.

This clonotype was counted only a few times. This chain uses TRBV12-3 or TRBV12-4 with TRBJ2-1, with TRBD2 matching 12 bases. The CDR3 is 16 residues long. Losses at the gene ends were 7 bases for V and 7 bases for J; bases not matched to a gene: 11. The CDR3 protein is CASKARTSGILNEQFF. CDR3 DNA sequence: TGTGCCAGCAAGGCACGGACTAGCGGGATATTGAATGAGCAGTTCTTC.

V is TRBV7-8 and J is TRBJ2-5; a possible D gene is TRBD1 (5 bases). The CDR3 runs to 14 residues. Looked up from germline, CDR1 is SGHVS and CDR2 is FQNEAQ. V dropped 1 base and J dropped 7 bases, with 13 bases sitting between them. The CDR3 DNA sequence: TGTGCCAGCAGCTTAGTAGGCCCCCAGGGGACCCAGTACTTC. It translates to CASSLVGPQGTQYF.

The genes are TRBV27 and TRBJ2-7, with D tentatively TRBD2 (7 bases). V was clipped by 2 bases and J by 4 bases, with 15 bases between them. This CDR3 has 15 residues. Per germline, CDR1 MNHEY and CDR2 SMNVEV (reference sequence). The CDR3 bases are TGTGCCAGCAGTTTAGCTTTAGGGGGGGTATACGAGCAGTACTTC. It encodes CASSLALGGVYEQYF.

The table lists this clonotype with a few counts. V is TRBV6-5 and J is TRBJ1-4; no clear D. Germline CDR1 reads MNHEY; CDR2 reads SVGAGI. There are 15 residues in the CDR3. V dropped 2 bases and J dropped 3 bases, with 10 bases sitting between them. As DNA, the CDR3 is TGTGCCAGCAGTTACAGGGAGGGTGCTAATGAAAAACTGTTTTTT. It yields the protein CASSYREGANEKLFF.

This clonotype was observed a few times. The chain carries TRBV29-1 and TRBJ2-1, with 8 nucleotides matching TRBD2. Looked up from germline, CDR1 is SQVTM and CDR2 is ANQGSEA. The J segment lost 5 bases and the V segment lost 4 bases, leaving 10 bases of the junction unmatched. This CDR3 is built from 15 residues. CDR3 DNA: TGCAGCGTTGTGGGGCGCGGGAGGCACCACAATGAGCAGTTCTTC. Translation gives CSVVGRGRHHNEQFF.

This clonotype has more than one count but fewer than ten. The rearrangement joins TRBV10-3 to TRBJ2-3; TRBD1 or TRBD2 may be the D gene (6 bases each). CDR1 is ENHRY and CDR2 is SYGVKD in the germline V gene. The length of the CDR3 is 15 residues. Trimming shortened V by 2 bases and J by 6 bases, and 15 bases separated the two germline ends. As DNA, the CDR3 is TGTGCCATCAGTGAGCACGGGGGCCCCGGGGATACGCAGTATTTT. It translates to CAISEHGGPGDTQYF.